These 19 T cell receptor beta chains were sequenced from one sample in a study of cytomegalovirus exposure and HLA in healthy donors. PCR employed 60 Vbeta and 13 Jbeta primers. Data came from immunoSEQ multiplex PCR; TCRdb stores just in-frame clones and leaves some out. The repertoire holds over 85,000 clones, with less than 85% as singletons. What was sequenced was PBMCs. These receptors all come from a man younger than 45 in good health and CMV-seropositive.

The chain has TRBV7-7 and TRBJ2-3, with 16 bases fitting TRBD2. The CDR3 is made up of 18 amino acids. V gave up 4 bases and J gave up 0 bases; unmatched junction bases: 4. Germline V gene lookup returns CDR1 SSHAT and CDR2 FNYEAQ (reference sequence). The CDR3 region is CASSSGLAGGPSTDTQYF. Written as DNA, the CDR3 is TGTGCCAGCAGCTCGGGACTAGCGGGGGGGCCGAGCACAGATACGCAGTATTTT. The full variable domain, its missing parts supplied by reference TRBV7-7 and TRBJ2-3, is GAGVSQSPRYKVTKRGQDVTLRCDPISSHATLYWYQQALGQGPEFLTYFNYEAQPDKSGLPSDRFSAERPEGSISTLTIQRTEQRDSAMYRCASSSGLAGGPSTDTQYFGPGTRLTVL.

Here the CDR3 DNA reads TGTGCCAGCAGCCATTCCGGGTCGTACACAGATACGCAGTATTTT. As protein: CASSHSGSYTDTQYF. The rearrangement links TRBV14 to TRBJ2-3; D unclear. The CDR3 loop spans 15 amino acids. Germline-derived CDR1 and CDR2 are SGHDN and FVKESK. With 3 bases removed from V and 2 bases from J, the gap between germline ends came to 12 bases.

The chain links TRBV6-5 to TRBJ2-2, with 7 bases aligning to TRBD1. Trimming cost V 6 bases and J 3 bases; bases outside gene matches: 7. In germline, CDR1 is MNHEY, CDR2 SVGAGI. The length of the CDR3 is 15 residues. The CDR3 here is CASSLGTAYTGELFF. DNA of the CDR3: TGTGCCAGCAGCCTTGGGACAGCCTACACCGGGGAGCTGTTTTTT.

This clone was detected only once. The chain combines TRBV4-3 with TRBJ1-1, with D possibly TRBD1 on 5 matching bases. CDR3 length equals 15 residues. Trimming took off 0 bases at V and 1 base at J, with 9 bases between the two ends. Looked up from germline, CDR1 is LGHNA and CDR2 is YSLEER. CDR3: CASSQDPGSNTEAFF. The CDR3 bases are TGCGCCAGCAGCCAAGATCCAGGGTCGAACACTGAAGCTTTCTTT.

The chain couples TRBV19 to TRBJ2-3; 8 nucleotides match TRBD2. V was pared by 7 bases and J by 2 bases, with 2 bases of the junction left unmatched. The V gene's germline CDR1 is LNHDA and CDR2 SQIVND (reference sequence). This CDR3 has 13 residues. In DNA form, the CDR3 reads TGTGCCAGTACGGGGGGGACCACAGATACGCAGTATTTT. Amino acid sequence: CASTGGTTDTQYF. The full variable domain, with the rest looked up from reference TRBV19 and TRBJ2-3, is DGGITQSPKYLFRKEGQNVTLSCEQNLNHDAMYWYRQDPGQGLRLIYYSQIVNDFQKGDIAEGYSVSREKKESFPLTVTSAQKNPTAFYLCASTGGTTDTQYFGPGTRLTVL.

The chain links TRBV7-6 to TRBJ2-5, with D perhaps TRBD2 (5 bases). This CDR3 is built from 14 residues. Between the trimmed V and J ends, which lost 3 bases and 2 bases, there was a span of 10 bases. The V gene's germline CDR1 is SGHVS and CDR2 FNYEAQ. The CDR3 is CASSLGADQETQYF. CDR3 bases: TGTGCCAGCAGCTTGGGAGCGGATCAAGAGACCCAGTACTTC.

This clone was counted between two and nine times. The chain joins TRBV7-2 to TRBJ2-6; 7 positions agree with TRBD1. V shed 3 bases and J 2 bases; nucleotides not matched to a gene: 1. The CDR3 loop spans 15 amino acids. Per germline, CDR1 SGHTA and CDR2 FQGNSA. The CDR3 loop reads CASSFTGAGANVLTF. The DNA for the CDR3 is TGTGCCAGCAGCTTCACAGGGGCTGGGGCCAACGTCCTGACTTTC.

The rearrangement joins TRBV5-6 to TRBJ2-7, with 9 nucleotides matching TRBD1. The trim removed 4 bases at V and 2 bases at J, leaving 4 bases unmatched. The CDR3 runs 14 residues. Germline V gene sequence: CDR1 SGHDT, CDR2 YYEEEE. The CDR3 DNA reads as TGTGCCAGCAGCGTGACAGGGGGACCCTACGAGCAGTACTTC. Translated, it gives CASSVTGGPYEQYF. Full variable domain (remainder filled in from reference TRBV5-6 and TRBJ2-7): DAGVTQSPTHLIKTRGQQVTLRCSPKSGHDTVSWYQQALGQGPQFIFQYYEEEERQRGNFPDRFSGHQFPNYSSELNVNALLLGDSALYLCASSVTGGPYEQYFGPGTRLTVT.

The rearrangement uses TRBV29-1 and TRBJ2-6, with D possibly TRBD1 on 6 matching bases. CDR3 size: 17 residues. Germline values: CDR1 SQVTM, CDR2 ANQGSEA. The V end lost 6 bases, the J end lost 0 bases, and 18 bases lay between the germline ends. The CDR3 loop is CSVPLGTTSSGANVLTF. Here the CDR3 DNA reads TGCAGCGTCCCCCTGGGGACAACCTCCTCTGGGGCCAACGTCCTGACTTTC.

This clone was picked up a small number of times. CDR3 sequence: CASRGQPNQPQHF. CDR3 in DNA: TGTGCCAGCAGAGGACAGCCCAATCAGCCCCAGCATTTT. The V gene is TRBV6-1, the J gene TRBJ1-5, with a weak D call TRBD1 (6 bases). Per the germline V gene, CDR1 is MNHNS and CDR2 is SASEGT. Between the trimmed V and J ends, which lost 6 bases and 3 bases, there was a span of 9 bases. CDR3 length: 13 amino acids.

This clone occurred once. Here the CDR3 DNA reads TGCGCCAGCAGCTTTACAGGGAACGGGGCCAAAAACATTCAGTACTTC. Translated: CASSFTGNGAKNIQYF. V is TRBV5-1 and J is TRBJ2-4; the D gene is possibly TRBD1 (6 bases). The ends were cut back, 2 bases at V and 1 base at J, with 13 bases in the middle. Germline CDR1 is SGHRS and CDR2 is YFSETQ. The CDR3 is 16 residues long.

The chain recombines TRBV4-1 with TRBJ1-4; D remains unclear. V lost 3 bases and J lost 0, with 11 bases in between. In germline, CDR1 is MGHRA, CDR2 YSYEKL. The CDR3 totals 16 residues. The CDR3 reads CASSQRLATTNEKLFF. The CDR3 DNA reads as TGCGCCAGCAGCCAGAGGCTAGCTACAACTAATGAAAAACTGTTTTTT.

This clone was counted only a few times. The chain carries TRBV4-2 and TRBJ1-5; D gene ambiguous. This CDR3 region has 16 residues. CDR1 and CDR2 from the germline V gene are LGHNA and YNFKEQ. V lost 0 bases to trimming and J lost 0 bases, with 9 bases between them. CDR3 region: CASSQEYSGSNQPQHF. The CDR3 DNA reads as TGTGCCAGCAGCCAAGAATACTCGGGTAGCAATCAGCCCCAGCATTTT.

This chain connects TRBV6-5 to TRBJ2-3, with D possibly being TRBD2 (5 bases). Germline CDR1 reads MNHEY; CDR2 reads SVGAGI. V dropped 6 bases and J dropped 4 bases, with 14 bases sitting between them. The CDR3 contains 14 residues. CDR3 DNA: TGTGCCAGCAGCCTACTGCGGGCCCCAGATACGCAGTATTTT. Translated, it gives CASSLLRAPDTQYF.

The chain joins TRBV7-3 to TRBJ2-7, with 8 bases fitting TRBD1. Trimming took 3 bases from V and 6 from J; bases not matched to a gene: 4. CDR3 length: 13 residues. Germline CDR1 reads SGHTA; CDR2 reads FQGTGA. The CDR3 DNA follows: TGTGCCAGCAGCTTTAACAGGGGGAGCGAGCAGTACTTC. Amino acids: CASSFNRGSEQYF.

The CDR3 nucleotides read TGTGCCAGCTACAGACTAGCGGGGGTAGCAGATACGCAGTATTTT. Protein product: CASYRLAGVADTQYF. V and J are TRBV2 and TRBJ2-3; 12 bases line up with TRBD2. The junction had 7 bases not matched to a gene; V was cut back by 8 bases and J by 4 bases. There are 15 residues in the CDR3. CDR1 SNHLY and CDR2 FYNNEI come from the germline V gene.

This clone has a single count. The rearrangement uses TRBV18 and TRBJ2-7; a possible D gene is TRBD1 (5 bases). The germline V gene has CDR1 KGHSH and CDR2 LQKENI. The CDR3 runs 14 residues. The V end lost 3 bases, the J end lost 5 bases, and 14 bases lay between the germline ends. CDR3 protein: CASSPQGPPDEQYF. The CDR3, as DNA: TGTGCCAGCTCACCTCAGGGCCCACCCGACGAGCAGTACTTC.

This clone was detected a few times. The CDR3 sequence: CASSAGTSGGSQETQYF. The CDR3, as DNA: TGTGCCAGCAGCGCCGGGACTAGCGGGGGTAGCCAAGAGACCCAGTACTTC. This sequence joins TRBV5-8 and TRBJ2-5, with 14 bases identical to TRBD2. The CDR3 sequence is 17 residues long. Germline V gene sequence: CDR1 SGHTS, CDR2 YDEGEE. V lost 4 bases, J lost 1 base, and 6 bases stayed unmatched. The full variable domain, completed using reference TRBV5-8 and TRBJ2-5, is EAGVTQSPTHLIKTRGQQATLRCSPISGHTSVYWYQQALGLGLQFLLWYDEGEERNRGNFPPRFSGRQFPNYSSELNVNALELEDSALYLCASSAGTSGGSQETQYFGPGTRLLVL.

V gene TRBV25-1 combines with J gene TRBJ2-1; 8 positions match TRBD1. The germline CDR1 and CDR2 sequences are MGHDK and SYGVNS. The CDR3 is 16 amino acids. J was trimmed by 2 bases and V by 5 bases; bases with no gene match: 8. In nucleotides, the CDR3 is TGTGCCAGCAGTACCGTCGGCAGGGGGCCCTACAATGAGCAGTTCTTC. Translated, it gives CASSTVGRGPYNEQFF.